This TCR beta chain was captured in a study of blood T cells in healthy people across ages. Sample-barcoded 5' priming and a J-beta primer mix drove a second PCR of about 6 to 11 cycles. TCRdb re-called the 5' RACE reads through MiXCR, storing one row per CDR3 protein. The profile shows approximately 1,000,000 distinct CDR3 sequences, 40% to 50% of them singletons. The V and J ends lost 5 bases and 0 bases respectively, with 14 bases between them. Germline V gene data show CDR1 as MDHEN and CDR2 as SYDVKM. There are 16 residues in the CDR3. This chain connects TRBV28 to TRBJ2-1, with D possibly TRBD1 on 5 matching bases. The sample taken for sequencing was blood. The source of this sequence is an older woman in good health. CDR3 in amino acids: CASSNLDISSYNEQFF. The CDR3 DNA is TGTGCCAGCAGTAACCTGGACATTTCCTCCTACAATGAGCAGTTCTTC.